These 21 T cell receptor beta chains originate from one sample sequenced in a study of T cell repertoires in cytomegalovirus infection. TCRdb re-derived calls from the reads in MiXCR, one entry per CDR3 protein. The sample holds about 310,000 distinct CDR3 sequences, 15% to 20% seen once. The sequenced material came from PBMCs. The receptors shown here come from a human donor in good health (CMV status not recorded). Some clones in this sample may be carry-over from other donors' samples.

V usage is TRBV7-2 and J usage is TRBJ2-3; 11 nucleotides line up with TRBD2. The CDR3 consists of 18 residues. In germline, CDR1 is SGHTA, CDR2 FQGNSA. Trimming removed 5 bases from V and 1 base from J; junction bases left unmatched: 11. CDR3 region: CASSLGRLAGGRTDTQYF. In DNA form, the CDR3 reads TGTGCCAGCAGCCTAGGAAGGCTAGCGGGGGGACGCACAGATACGCAGTATTTT.

This clonotype was detected ten times or more. The V call is TRBV12-3 or TRBV12-4, the J call TRBJ2-3; TRBD2 matches at 12 bases. The CDR3 sequence is 16 residues long. Unmatched junction bases numbered 8, after V lost 7 bases and J lost 3 bases. The CDR3 reads CASKKRTSGATDTQYF. CDR3 nucleotide sequence: TGTGCCAGCAAGAAAAGGACTAGCGGGGCGACAGATACGCAGTATTTT.

There are many counts of this clonotype. The chain carries TRBV7-6 and TRBJ2-5; the D is unclear. This CDR3 comprises 15 residues. Per the germline V gene, CDR1 is SGHVS and CDR2 is FNYEAQ. Deletions cut 5 bases from V and 1 base from J, with 14 bases between. The CDR3, as DNA: TGTGCCAGCAGCCCCCGGGCAGGACGCCAAGAGACCCAGTACTTC. It translates to CASSPRAGRQETQYF.

This chain connects TRBV4-3 to TRBJ2-1; TRBD2 agrees at 8 bases. The ends lost 0 bases at V and 4 bases at J; junction bases unmatched: 8. The V gene's germline CDR1 is LGHNA and CDR2 YSLEER. The CDR3 has 17 residues. Here the CDR3 reads CASSQDNGGAFYNEQFF. The CDR3 DNA is TGCGCCAGCAGCCAAGATAACGGGGGGGCCTTTTACAATGAGCAGTTCTTC.

This clonotype was found many times. The chain employs TRBV7-8 and TRBJ2-3; TRBD1 matches at 8 bases. After removal of 1 base from V and 5 bases from J, the junction contained 8 bases not matched to a gene. The CDR3 is 16 amino acids. The germline V gene encodes CDR1 SGHVS and CDR2 FQNEAQ. The CDR3 loop is CASSLERTGRRDTQYF. The CDR3 nucleotides are TGTGCCAGCAGCTTAGAGAGGACAGGGAGGAGAGATACGCAGTATTTT.

This clonotype appeared many times. The rearrangement uses TRBV7-6 and TRBJ2-5, with D possibly being TRBD2 (6 bases). The length of the CDR3 is 13 residues. The V gene's germline CDR1 is SGHVS and CDR2 FNYEAQ. V was clipped by 6 bases and J by 5 bases, with 13 bases between them. The CDR3 bases are TGTGCCAGCAGTGGGACTTCCCGGGAGACCCAGTACTTC. Encoded protein: CASSGTSRETQYF.

For the CDR3, the DNA is TGTGCCAGTAGCCCATCAGGGGGGGGCACGTACAATGAGCAGTTCTTC. The encoded protein is CASSPSGGGTYNEQFF. V and J are TRBV19 and TRBJ2-1; D possibly matches TRBD1 or TRBD2 (7 bases each). This CDR3 has 16 residues. Germline loops: CDR1 LNHDA, CDR2 SQIVND (reference sequence). V lost 6 bases and J lost 4, with 19 bases in between.

The chain has TRBV28 and TRBJ1-4; D not certain. Trimming left V 3 bases short and J 7 bases short, with 18 bases between. Germline-derived CDR1 and CDR2 are MDHEN and SYDVKM. The length of the CDR3 is 16 residues. In DNA, the CDR3 is TGTGCCAGCAGTTTGGGAAAGACCTGGAGAGGTGAAAAACTGTTTTTT. Protein: CASSLGKTWRGEKLFF.

This clonotype was detected many times. The chain employs TRBV7-8 and TRBJ2-5, with D perhaps matching TRBD1 (6 bases). CDR1 SGHVS and CDR2 FQNEAQ come from the germline V gene. V lost 4 bases and J 4 bases, leaving 13 bases between the germline ends. This CDR3 contains 14 residues. CDR3 sequence reads: CASSSSRGSETQYF. For the CDR3, the DNA is TGTGCCAGCAGCTCAAGTAGGGGGTCAGAGACCCAGTACTTC.

This clonotype has just a few counts. The chain has TRBV5-4 and TRBJ2-1; D gene uncertain. The V gene's germline CDR1 is SGHNT and CDR2 YYREEE (reference sequence). The CDR3 length is 13 residues. Trimming removed 0 bases from V and 6 bases from J, with 7 bases in between. CDR3 sequence reads: CASSLAISNEQFF. In DNA, the CDR3 is TGTGCCAGCAGCTTGGCCATCAGCAATGAGCAGTTCTTC.

This clonotype has only a few counts. This chain joins TRBV4-2 and TRBJ2-3; D remains unclear. CDR1 and CDR2 (germline): LGHNA, YNFKEQ. The CDR3 length is 14 residues. V lost 0 bases, J lost 4 bases, and 8 bases lay in between. This CDR3 is CASSQEEYADTQYF. CDR3 coding DNA: TGTGCCAGCAGCCAAGAGGAATATGCAGATACGCAGTATTTT.

This clonotype has ten or more counts. The chain uses TRBV12-3 or TRBV12-4 and TRBJ1-3; a weak D match, TRBD1 (5 bases). This CDR3 is built from 15 residues. With 5 bases removed from V and 0 bases from J, the gap between germline ends came to 11 bases. This CDR3 reads CASSEGLISGNTIYF. The CDR3 DNA follows: TGTGCCAGCAGTGAGGGACTCATCTCTGGAAACACCATATATTTT.

The V gene is TRBV29-1, the J gene TRBJ2-7; D may be TRBD2 (7 bases). CDR1 and CDR2 from the germline V gene are SQVTM and ANQGSEA. V was trimmed by 7 bases and J by 0 bases, leaving 16 bases between them. The CDR3 is 14 amino acids. The CDR3, as DNA: TGCAGCGCGAGGGGGGGACGTAGCTCCTACGAGCAGTACTTC. Protein sequence: CSARGGRSSYEQYF.

This clonotype was picked up a small number of times. This chain uses TRBV2 with TRBJ1-5; D perhaps matches TRBD1 (6 bases). This CDR3 spans 14 amino acids. Per germline, CDR1 SNHLY and CDR2 FYNNEI. V lost 6 bases to trimming and J lost 0 bases, with 9 bases between them. The CDR3 coding sequence is TGTGCCAGCAGGGACAGCCATAGCAATCAGCCCCAGCATTTT. It codes for CASRDSHSNQPQHF.

This clonotype was detected many times. The chain links TRBV6-1 to TRBJ1-5; D is unclear. The CDR3 has 14 amino acids. The V end lost 5 bases, the J end lost 0 bases, and 8 bases lay between the germline ends. Germline CDR1 reads MNHNS; CDR2 reads SASEGT. The CDR3 bases are TGTGCCAGCAGTCAGGACTATAGCAATCAGCCCCAGCATTTT. Protein sequence: CASSQDYSNQPQHF.

The chain has TRBV11-2 and TRBJ2-1; D is possibly TRBD2 (7 bases). Trimming took off 5 bases at V and 8 bases at J, with 16 bases between the two ends. Germline assignment: CDR1 SGHAT and CDR2 FQNNGV. The length of the CDR3 is 14 residues. DNA for the CDR3: TGTGCCAGCAGCCCGCGGGGGCCCGAGGATGAGCAGTTCTTC. Translated: CASSPRGPEDEQFF.

V is TRBV27 and J is TRBJ1-2; D is perhaps TRBD1 (6 bases). The CDR3 runs to 13 residues. Germline assignment: CDR1 MNHEY and CDR2 SMNVEV (reference sequence). Trimming took 4 bases from V and 8 from J, leaving 14 bases between them. The CDR3 protein is CASSSPGQWGYTF. CDR3 DNA sequence: TGTGCCAGCAGTTCGCCCGGACAGTGGGGCTACACCTTC.

Ten or more counts support this clonotype. This sequence joins TRBV27 and TRBJ2-5; maybe TRBD1 (5 bases). The CDR3 consists of 16 residues. The ends were cut back, 5 bases at V and 2 bases at J, with 18 bases in the middle. CDR1 is MNHEY, CDR2 SMNVEV, per germline (reference sequence). For the CDR3, the DNA is TGTGCCAGCAGTACACAACCCTCAGGGATACAAGAGACCCAGTACTTC. Translating it yields CASSTQPSGIQETQYF.

This clonotype was seen ten or more times. The J gene is TRBJ2-7, the V gene TRBV4-1; 7 bases line up with TRBD2. CDR1 and CDR2 (germline): MGHRA, YSYEKL. Germline trimming cut 2 bases from V and 1 base from J; bases unmatched to any gene: 8. CDR3 length equals 16 residues. CDR3 loop: CASSQPGTGLSYEQYF. The CDR3 DNA is TGCGCCAGCAGCCAACCCGGGACGGGACTATCCTACGAGCAGTACTTC.

This clonotype was observed a few times. The V call is TRBV20-1, the J call TRBJ2-3; D possibly corresponds to TRBD2 (6 bases). Germline CDR1 reads DFQATT; CDR2 reads SNEGSKA (reference sequence). This CDR3 contains 13 residues. The V gene lost 7 bases and the J gene lost 0 bases, with 11 bases spanning the gap. The CDR3 region is CSVRDSSTDTQYF. CDR3 in DNA: TGCAGTGTCCGGGACTCAAGCACAGATACGCAGTATTTT.

This clonotype was seen more than once but under ten times. J is TRBJ2-4 and V is TRBV12-3 or TRBV12-4; D assignment may be TRBD1 or TRBD2 (5 bases each). This CDR3 is 15 amino acids long. Trimming left V 1 base short and J 6 bases short, with 13 bases between. DNA of the CDR3: TGTGCCAGCAGTTTAGTAGGGGCTCGGGGAAACATTCAGTACTTC. Translation: CASSLVGARGNIQYF.